This is a list of T cell receptor beta chains from one sample in a study of blood T cells in healthy people across ages. In TCRdb, the 5' RACE reads were re-called with MiXCR into one record per CDR3 protein. This table has 1.5 million or so distinct CDR3 sequences, around 42% appearing once. The specimen sequenced was blood. The receptors originated from a woman between 18 and 29 years old in good health. The CDR3 runs from the conserved cysteine through the conserved F or W. The D gene is left open where the match is weak. Expanded clones are given a class, and other clones once, few, many or no size at all.

-,TRBV7-9,TRBJ2-5,few,CASSVTPRTAEFQETQYF,TGTGCCAGCAGCGTCACACCCCGGACAGCGGAATTCCAAGAGACCCAGTACTTC
-,TRBV15,TRBJ2-3,few,CATSRDSGLAGGPLDTQYF,TGTGCCACCAGCAGAGATAGCGGCTTGGCGGGTGGCCCCCTCGATACGCAGTATTTT
TRBD1,TRBV3-1,TRBJ2-7,-,CASSPAIGTAYSYEQYF,TGTGCCAGCAGTCCTGCGATCGGGACAGCTTACTCCTACGAGCAGTACTTC
TRBD2,TRBV6-1,TRBJ2-3,few,CASSVLAGGGDTQYF,TGTGCCAGCAGTGTACTAGCGGGAGGCGGGGATACGCAGTATTTT
-,TRBV2,TRBJ2-3,-,CARGSSVTSSTDTQYF,TGTGCCAGAGGATCTAGCGTCACCTCTAGCACAGATACGCAGTATTTT
-,TRBV24-1,TRBJ2-1,once,CATSVDRGDEQFF,TGTGCCACCAGTGTGGATAGGGGTGATGAGCAGTTCTTC
-,TRBV5-1,TRBJ2-7,few,CASSLVYEGSYEQYF,TGCGCCAGCAGCTTGGTCTATGAAGGGTCCTACGAGCAGTACTTC
-,TRBV5-1,TRBJ2-2,once,CASSAGSPGELFF,TGCGCCAGCAGCGCGGGATCTCCCGGGGAGCTGTTTTTT
TRBD2,TRBV10-3,TRBJ2-3,many,CAISALAGHTDTQYF,TGTGCCATCAGTGCGCTAGCGGGACACACAGATACGCAGTATTTT
TRBD1,TRBV20-1,TRBJ2-2,-,CSAKGTESGELFF,TGCAGTGCTAAAGGGACAGAATCCGGGGAGCTGTTTTTT
TRBD1,TRBV13,TRBJ1-2,-,CASRWTATGGANYGYTF,TGTGCCAGCAGATGGACGGCAACAGGGGGCGCGAACTATGGCTACACCTTC
-,TRBV28,TRBJ1-2,-,CASSLEGTHGGYTF,TGTGCCAGCAGTTTGGAGGGGACACATGGTGGCTACACCTTC
TRBD2,TRBV7-3,TRBJ2-1,-,CASSLPLRRGDNEQFF,TGTGCCAGCAGCCTGCCCCTTCGGCGGGGGGACAATGAGCAGTTCTTC
TRBD1,TRBV6-6,TRBJ1-5,-,CASKGQGAGQPQHF,TGTGCCAGCAAGGGTCAGGGGGCGGGTCAGCCCCAGCATTTT
TRBD1,TRBV5-1,TRBJ1-6,many,CASSLGQTNSPLHF,TGTGCCAGCAGTTTGGGACAGACAAATTCACCCCTCCACTTT
-,TRBV12-3/TRBV12-4,TRBJ2-2,few,CASSLTRVGGNGELFF,TGTGCCAGCAGTTTAACGAGGGTTGGGGGTAACGGGGAGCTGTTTTTT
-,TRBV21-1,TRBJ2-7,few,CASSRRRDRSSYEQYF,TGTGCCAGCAGCAGGCGCCGGGACAGGAGCTCCTACGAGCAGTACTTC
-,TRBV28,TRBJ2-7,few,CASIPGPLTTSSYEQYF,TGTGCCAGCATCCCAGGCCCATTGACTACAAGCTCCTACGAGCAGTACTTC
TRBD1,TRBV20-1,TRBJ1-2,few,CSAVEQQGAPGGYTF,TGCAGTGCGGTAGAGCAACAGGGGGCGCCGGGAGGCTACACCTTC
TRBD2,TRBV10-3,TRBJ2-3,-,CAISVASGSGDTQYF,TGTGCCATCAGTGTGGCTAGCGGGAGCGGAGATACGCAGTATTTT
-,TRBV6-8,TRBJ1-1,-,CASKNTPNTEAFF,TGTGCCAGCAAAAACACCCCGAACACTGAAGCTTTCTTT
-,TRBV5-5,TRBJ2-1,few,CASHRVNEQFF,TGTGCCAGCCACAGGGTGAATGAGCAGTTCTTC
-,TRBV29-1,TRBJ1-1,-,CSVRDGGLNTEAFF,TGCAGCGTCCGTGATGGGGGGCTGAACACTGAAGCTTTCTTT
-,TRBV7-2,TRBJ2-1,few,CASSLDQSGRYNEQFF,TGTGCCAGCAGCTTAGATCAAAGCGGCCGCTACAATGAGCAGTTCTTC
-,TRBV20-1,TRBJ1-2,few,CSARDEIYGYTF,TGCAGTGCTAGAGATGAGATCTATGGCTACACCTTC
-,TRBV6-5,TRBJ1-1,-,CASSQGLSHEAFF,TGTGCCAGCAGTCAGGGTCTTTCGCATGAAGCTTTCTTT
TRBD2,TRBV3-1,TRBJ2-5,once,CASSHNRGVQETQYF,TGTGCCAGCAGCCATAATCGGGGGGTCCAAGAGACCCAGTACTTC
-,TRBV7-9,TRBJ1-6,-,CASSKGDSPLHF,TGTGCCAGCAGTAAGGGGGATTCACCCCTCCACTTT
TRBD2,TRBV20-1,TRBJ2-1,-,CSVRLAGGGHNEQFF,TGCAGTGTTCGACTAGCGGGAGGGGGACACAATGAGCAGTTCTTC
-,TRBV5-1,TRBJ2-5,few,CASSLGTPGETQYF,TGCGCCAGCAGCTTAGGGACCCCAGGGGAGACCCAGTACTTC
TRBD2,TRBV20-1,TRBJ2-5,few,CSATLTSEGETQYF,TGCAGTGCTACTCTGACTAGCGAGGGGGAGACCCAGTACTTC
-,TRBV20-1,TRBJ1-2,few,CSASVARDSGGYTF,TGCAGTGCTAGTGTCGCCAGGGACTCTGGAGGCTACACCTTC
TRBD1,TRBV7-8,TRBJ1-2,-,CASSLGTGGAGGYTF,TGTGCCAGCAGCCTCGGGACAGGGGGCGCGGGAGGCTACACCTTC
TRBD1,TRBV7-6,TRBJ1-4,few,CASSVTGGRATNEKLFF,TGTGCCAGCAGCGTAACAGGGGGCCGTGCAACTAATGAAAAACTGTTTTTT
-,TRBV12-3/TRBV12-4,TRBJ2-5,-,CASSYPGGSETQYF,TGTGCCAGCAGCTACCCGGGGGGCTCAGAGACCCAGTACTTC
-,TRBV5-5,TRBJ1-6,few,CASSLSATLSNSPLHF,TGTGCCAGCAGCTTAAGCGCGACTCTCTCTAATTCACCCCTCCACTTT
-,TRBV11-2,TRBJ2-2,-,CASSARPGHRGELFF,TGTGCCAGCAGCGCCCGCCCCGGACACCGCGGGGAGCTGTTTTTT
-,TRBV20-1,TRBJ2-1,-,CSASLQGNEQFF,TGCAGTGCTAGCTTACAGGGTAATGAGCAGTTCTTC
-,TRBV7-9,TRBJ2-1,many,CASSLDGSYNEQFF,TGTGCCAGCAGCTTAGACGGCTCCTACAATGAGCAGTTCTTC
TRBD1,TRBV7-2,TRBJ2-7,few,CASSDSQGLRRENYEQYF,TGTGCCAGCAGCGACTCACAGGGGTTAAGGCGAGAAAATTACGAGCAGTACTTC
-,TRBV12-3/TRBV12-4,TRBJ2-7,-,CASSTLPFEQYF,TGTGCCAGCAGCACCCTCCCTTTCGAGCAGTACTTC
-,TRBV29-1,TRBJ2-3,-,CSAIPGQSSTDTQYF,TGCAGCGCAATACCAGGACAGAGCAGCACAGATACGCAGTATTTT
TRBD2,TRBV9,TRBJ2-1,-,CASSGTSGGFDEQFF,TGTGCCAGCAGCGGTACTAGCGGGGGGTTCGATGAGCAGTTCTTC
-,TRBV27,TRBJ1-1,-,CASSLFSAGGRTNTEAFF,TGTGCCAGTAGTTTATTCAGTGCGGGGGGCAGGACGAACACTGAAGCTTTCTTT
-,TRBV6-2/TRBV6-3,TRBJ2-7,-,CASSYTVGFYEQYF,TGTGCCAGCAGTTACACCGTAGGGTTCTACGAGCAGTACTTC
-,TRBV15,TRBJ1-1,-,CATSPRTVMNTEAFF,TGTGCCACCAGCCCCCGGACAGTAATGAACACTGAAGCTTTCTTT
TRBD2,TRBV28,TRBJ2-7,-,CANINGGGMGNEQYF,TGTGCCAACATCAACGGGGGGGGTATGGGCAATGAGCAGTACTTC
-,TRBV28,TRBJ1-2,many,CASTPGYGYTF,TGTGCCAGCACCCCCGGATATGGCTACACCTTC
TRBD2,TRBV7-9,TRBJ2-1,few,CASSHELALSSYNEQFF,TGTGCCAGCAGCCACGAACTAGCGCTGAGCTCCTACAATGAGCAGTTCTTC
-,TRBV27,TRBJ1-1,-,CASTGRAEAFF,TGTGCCAGCACAGGGCGGGCTGAAGCTTTCTTT
TRBD1,TRBV12-3/TRBV12-4,TRBJ1-1,-,CASSFQGVRTEAFF,TGTGCCAGCAGTTTTCAGGGGGTAAGGACTGAAGCTTTCTTT
TRBD1,TRBV28,TRBJ2-7,-,CASSSSRQGAYEQYF,TGTGCCAGCAGTTCCTCCCGACAGGGGGCATACGAGCAGTACTTC
-,TRBV5-1,TRBJ1-5,-,CASSLVGGDSNQPQHF,TGCGCCAGCAGCTTGGTCGGGGGTGACAGCAATCAGCCCCAGCATTTT
TRBD2,TRBV20-1,TRBJ2-3,-,CSARTSGRLLITDTQYF,TGCAGTGCTAGAACGAGCGGGAGACTCCTGATCACAGATACGCAGTATTTT
-,TRBV6-6,TRBJ2-5,-,CASSSRSPGNQETQYF,TGTGCCAGCAGTTCGCGGTCCCCAGGAAACCAAGAGACCCAGTACTTC